A single sample gave rise to the 29 T cell receptor beta chains below, sequenced in a study of T-cell reconstitution after alpha-beta-depleted transplantation in children. The TCRbeta library incorporated unique molecular identifiers. MiXCR, run by TCRdb on the PCR reads, gives a single entry per CDR3 protein. Here the sample spans about 500,000 distinct CDR3 sequences, around a third being singletons. Sample: PBMCs from the stem cell graft donor, taken from the stem cell graft. The receptors here all came from a human donor who donated a stem cell graft to a child with aplastic anemia.

This clonotype was counted between two and nine times. The chain couples TRBV12-3 or TRBV12-4 to TRBJ1-1; no firm D call. The CDR3 contains 13 residues. With 4 bases removed from V and 0 bases from J, the gap between germline ends came to 6 bases. CDR3 bases: TGTGCCAGCAGTTCGACTGTGAACACTGAAGCTTTCTTT. As protein: CASSSTVNTEAFF.

V usage is TRBV5-1 and J usage is TRBJ2-1; D gene unclear. There are 17 residues in the CDR3. Looked up from germline, CDR1 is SGHRS and CDR2 is YFSETQ. V gave up 0 bases and J gave up 0 bases, with 13 bases separating them. Here the CDR3 reads CASSLAGGGGSYNEQFF. CDR3 coding DNA: TGCGCCAGCAGCTTGGCGGGTGGCGGTGGCTCCTACAATGAGCAGTTCTTC.

The CDR3, as DNA: TGTGCCAGCAGCTCCCCTCGGGGTAGCGGAACGCCCTCTAGCACAGATACGCAGTATTTT. Translation gives CASSSPRGSGTPSSTDTQYF. This chain uses TRBV11-2 with TRBJ2-3, with D perhaps matching TRBD2 (6 bases). The germline V gene encodes CDR1 SGHAT and CDR2 FQNNGV. The CDR3 covers 20 residues. V lost 4 bases and J 0 bases, leaving 26 bases between the germline ends. The variable domain in full, completed from reference TRBV11-2 and TRBJ2-3, reads EAGVAQSPRYKIIEKRQSVAFWCNPISGHATLYWYQQILGQGPKLLIQFQNNGVVDDSQLPKDRFSAERLKGVDSTLKIQPAKLEDSAVYLCASSSPRGSGTPSSTDTQYFGPGTRLTVL.

This clonotype was picked up a small number of times. The rearrangement uses TRBV12-3 or TRBV12-4 and TRBJ2-2; 7 bases match TRBD1. Losses at the gene ends were 2 bases for V and 6 bases for J; bases not matched to a gene: 0. The CDR3 is made up of 13 amino acids. As DNA, the CDR3 is TGTGCCAGCAGTTTACAGGGGGCCGGGGAGCTGTTTTTT. Translating gives CASSLQGAGELFF.

The rearrangement uses TRBV20-1 and TRBJ1-5; no reliable D call. This CDR3 has 12 residues. The ends were cut back, 0 bases at V and 4 bases at J, with 4 bases in the middle. Germline V gene sequence: CDR1 DFQATT, CDR2 SNEGSKA (reference sequence). CDR3 in DNA: TGCAGTGCTAGAGAAAGGAATCAGCCCCAGCATTTT. This gives the protein CSARERNQPQHF.

The chain recombines TRBV5-6 with TRBJ2-1; 9 positions match TRBD2. Trimming took 4 bases from V and 6 from J; bases not matched to a gene: 8. The CDR3 covers 15 residues. The germline CDR1 and CDR2 sequences are SGHDT and YYEEEE. CDR3 region: CASSIGTSFFNEQFF. The CDR3 bases are TGTGCCAGCAGCATCGGGACTAGCTTTTTCAATGAGCAGTTCTTC.

The chain employs TRBV12-3 or TRBV12-4 and TRBJ2-7; D gene uncertain. V shed 1 base and J shed 3 bases, with 7 bases lying between them. CDR3 length: 13 residues. CDR3 protein: CASSLDDGYEQYV. The CDR3 DNA sequence: TGTGCCAGCAGTTTAGACGACGGCTACGAGCAGTACGTC.

This clonotype turned up a few times. The chain recombines TRBV12-3 or TRBV12-4 with TRBJ1-1; D not certain. This CDR3 has 11 amino acids. V lost 5 bases to trimming and J lost 7 bases, with 8 bases between them. CDR3 loop: CASSRGSEAFF. Written as DNA, the CDR3 is TGTGCCAGCAGTCGGGGTAGTGAAGCTTTCTTT.

The V call is TRBV29-1, the J call TRBJ2-3; no definite D call. Germline loops: CDR1 SQVTM, CDR2 ANQGSEA. The CDR3 extends over 13 amino acids. The ends were cut back, 3 bases at V and 2 bases at J, with 9 bases in the middle. CDR3: CSVEEGPTDTQYF. In nucleotides, the CDR3 is TGCAGCGTTGAGGAAGGACCCACAGATACGCAGTATTTT.

The V call is TRBV6-2 or TRBV6-3, the J call TRBJ2-3; D is unclear. This CDR3 is 14 amino acids long. V lost 1 base and J 1 base, leaving 6 bases between the germline ends. Germline V gene lookup returns CDR1 MNHEY and CDR2 SVGEGT. The CDR3 spells CASSYLLGTDTQYF. In nucleotides, the CDR3 is TGTGCCAGCAGTTACTTGCTCGGCACAGATACGCAGTATTTT.

This clonotype has a handful of counts. This sequence joins TRBV7-2 and TRBJ2-1; TRBD2 agrees at 8 bases. The CDR3 is 14 residues long. CDR1 and CDR2 (germline): SGHTA, FQGNSA. Trimming cost V 6 bases and J 8 bases; bases outside gene matches: 9. The CDR3 nucleotides read TGTGCCAGCAGATACCGGGAGGGCCCTGATGAGCAGTTCTTC. Translation gives CASRYREGPDEQFF.

The chain is built from TRBV7-6 and TRBJ2-3; 13 nucleotides align to TRBD2. After removal of 1 base from V and 4 bases from J, the junction contained 11 bases not matched to a gene. CDR3 length: 19 amino acids. From germline, CDR1 is SGHVS and CDR2 FNYEAQ. The CDR3 DNA reads as TGTGCCAGCAGCTTAGTGACCTCCGGACTAGCGGGAGCCGCAGATACGCAGTATTTT. Translation gives CASSLVTSGLAGAADTQYF.

This clonotype came up many times. The chain combines TRBV7-6 with TRBJ2-1; no clear D. Trimming removed 3 bases at V and 5 bases at J, with 14 bases between. This CDR3 has 15 amino acids. Per the germline V gene, CDR1 is SGHVS and CDR2 is FNYEAQ. DNA of the CDR3: TGTGCCAGCAGCTTCTATGTTAGCAGAGACAATGAGCAGTTCTTC. Translated, it gives CASSFYVSRDNEQFF.

This clonotype was seen only a few times. V gene TRBV6-2 or TRBV6-3 combines with J gene TRBJ1-5; D might be TRBD1 (5 bases). This CDR3 has 14 residues. In germline, CDR1 is MNHEY, CDR2 SVGEGT. Trimming cost V 6 bases and J 7 bases, with 16 bases left between them. The CDR3 region is CASSSPGPGQPQHF. The CDR3 coding sequence is TGTGCCAGCAGCTCCCCGGGGCCCGGACAGCCCCAGCATTTT.

This clonotype was seen once. The chain combines TRBV5-1 with TRBJ1-3; no clear D. Trimming took off 1 base at V and 4 bases at J, with 9 bases between the two ends. There are 14 residues in the CDR3. CDR1 and CDR2 (germline): SGHRS, YFSETQ. The DNA of the CDR3 is TGCGCCAGCAGCTTGACGGGAGAAGGAAACACCATATATTTT. This sequence encodes CASSLTGEGNTIYF.

Only a few counts were recorded for this clonotype. The J gene is TRBJ2-1, the V gene TRBV5-1, with 8 bases lining up with TRBD1. The length of the CDR3 is 16 residues. The trim removed 0 bases at V and 8 bases at J, leaving 10 bases unmatched. Per germline, CDR1 SGHRS and CDR2 YFSETQ. Here the CDR3 reads CASSLVGQGRRDEQFF. The CDR3 bases are TGCGCCAGCAGCTTGGTTGGACAGGGAAGGAGGGATGAGCAGTTCTTC.

The chain combines TRBV24-1 with TRBJ2-2; D may be TRBD2 (5 bases). The CDR3 is 16 amino acids. V lost 4 bases to trimming and J lost 1 base, with 12 bases between them. Germline CDR1 KGHDR, CDR2 SFDVKD. CDR3 amino acids: CATSDPRRGNTGELFF. CDR3 DNA sequence: TGTGCCACCAGTGACCCCCGTCGGGGGAACACCGGGGAGCTGTTTTTT.

This clonotype appeared a few times. The V gene is TRBV30, the J gene TRBJ2-1; 8 bases fit TRBD1. The CDR3 covers 14 residues. The germline V gene encodes CDR1 GTSNPN and CDR2 SVGIG (reference sequence). V lost 5 bases to trimming and J lost 6 bases; unmatched junction nucleotides: 9. CDR3 amino acids: CAWGPGTGSNEQFF. DNA of the CDR3: TGTGCCTGGGGGCCCGGGACAGGCAGCAATGAGCAGTTCTTC.

The gene calls are TRBV7-2 and TRBJ2-5; D not certain. This CDR3 region has 14 residues. The germline V and J ends were trimmed by 0 bases and 4 bases, with 9 bases remaining between them. CDR1 and CDR2 from the germline V gene are SGHTA and FQGNSA. This chain's CDR3 is CASSLAQLAETQYF. CDR3 DNA sequence: TGTGCCAGCAGCTTAGCCCAACTTGCAGAGACCCAGTACTTC.

J is TRBJ1-2 and V is TRBV12-3 or TRBV12-4; D might be TRBD1 (6 bases). The CDR3 spans 15 residues. V lost 6 bases to trimming and J lost 1 base, with 15 bases between them. The CDR3 sequence is CASSPPDSINYGYTF. CDR3 coding DNA: TGTGCCAGCAGCCCCCCGGACAGTATTAACTATGGCTACACCTTC.

This clonotype was seen a few times. This chain links TRBV5-6 with TRBJ1-2; D unclear. V was pared by 0 bases and J by 4 bases, with 10 bases between. Germline loops: CDR1 SGHDT, CDR2 YYEEEE. The length of the CDR3 is 14 residues. The CDR3 is CASSLERHGYGYTF. In nucleotides, the CDR3 is TGTGCCAGCAGCTTGGAACGCCATGGCTATGGCTACACCTTC.

The chain employs TRBV5-6 and TRBJ2-2; TRBD2 aligns across 7 bases. The CDR3 is made up of 16 amino acids. The junction had 9 bases not matched to a gene; V was cut back by 0 bases and J by 7 bases. Germline assignment: CDR1 SGHDT and CDR2 YYEEEE. The CDR3 DNA is TGTGCCAGCAGCTTGGGACCGTCTTCGGGAGGCGGGGAGCTGTTTTTT. Translating gives CASSLGPSSGGGELFF.

This chain uses TRBV5-1 with TRBJ2-5; D gene ambiguous. The CDR3 runs 15 residues. V lost 0 bases and J 5 bases, leaving 14 bases between the germline ends. Germline V gene sequence: CDR1 SGHRS, CDR2 YFSETQ. CDR3 DNA sequence: TGCGCCAGCAGCTTGGGCGCGCGGCGTATGGAGACCCAGTACTTC. Protein: CASSLGARRMETQYF.

V gene TRBV7-2 combines with J gene TRBJ2-5; no clear D. Germline lookup yields CDR1 SGHTA and CDR2 FQGNSA. The ends were cut back, 3 bases at V and 1 base at J, with 9 bases in the middle. This CDR3 is built from 14 residues. For the CDR3, the DNA is TGTGCCAGCAGCTTTGGGCAGGCCCAAGAGACCCAGTACTTC. Translating gives CASSFGQAQETQYF.

The rearrangement uses TRBV7-2 and TRBJ1-1; the D is unclear. The CDR3 consists of 13 residues. Germline assignment: CDR1 SGHTA and CDR2 FQGNSA. V was pared by 1 base and J by 7 bases, with 10 bases between. CDR3 nucleotides: TGTGCCAGCAGCTTAGTCCCGAGCGATGAAGCTTTCTTT. Translation: CASSLVPSDEAFF.

V usage is TRBV20-1 and J usage is TRBJ1-3; D is unresolved. The CDR3 has 17 residues. The V gene's germline CDR1 is DFQATT and CDR2 SNEGSKA (reference sequence). Trimming pared 5 bases from V and 0 bases from J, leaving 20 bases between. The CDR3 coding sequence is TGCAGTGCTGCGGCGACCCTCAATCTTATCTCTGGAAACACCATATATTTT. Protein: CSAAATLNLISGNTIYF.

This clonotype appeared a few times. CDR3 sequence: CSARAASGTGETQYF. Here the CDR3 DNA reads TGCAGTGCTAGAGCCGCCTCCGGGACAGGGGAGACCCAGTACTTC. The chain links TRBV20-1 to TRBJ2-5, with 9 bases matching TRBD1. The CDR3 covers 15 residues. CDR1 DFQATT and CDR2 SNEGSKA come from the germline V gene (reference sequence). Germline trimming cut 1 base from V and 5 bases from J; bases unmatched to any gene: 8.

This clonotype was detected only a few times. The chain recombines TRBV6-5 with TRBJ2-1, with D tentatively TRBD2 (7 bases). The CDR3 covers 19 residues. The V end lost 0 bases, the J end lost 0 bases, and 18 bases lay between the germline ends. Germline V CDR1 and CDR2: MNHEY, SVGAGI. CDR3 bases: TGTGCCAGCAGTTACTCCCAGGGGTTTGGGGGGGCCTCCTACAATGAGCAGTTCTTC. Its protein is CASSYSQGFGGASYNEQFF.

The rearrangement uses TRBV7-2 and TRBJ1-1; D call uncertain. The ends were cut back, 1 base at V and 1 base at J, with 7 bases in the middle. CDR3 length equals 14 residues. Per the germline V gene, CDR1 is SGHTA and CDR2 is FQGNSA. For the CDR3, the DNA is TGTGCCAGCAGCTTAGTTAACCGGAACACTGAAGCTTTCTTT. It is translated as CASSLVNRNTEAFF.